The rows below give T cell receptor beta chains drawn from one sample of a study of T cell responses to AZD1222 COVID-19 vaccine. Clones were read by immunoSEQ multiplex PCR, and TCRdb kept only the in-frame ones, dropping some. The sample lists roughly 150,000 clones, around 91% occurring once. Sequencing was performed on peripheral blood, taken on day 0 of AZD1222 vaccination. The receptors come from an adult in good health. CDR3s leave out the opening cysteine and the closing phenylalanine or tryptophan. Not every row has a clone size; where given, it reads once, few, many or a size class.

11	TRBV27	TRBJ1-6	.	ASSLGTNSPLH
10	TRBV23-1	TRBJ2-7	.	ASTSGSSEQY
11	TRBV12-3/TRBV12-4	TRBJ1-1	few	ASSYTITTEAF
14	TRBV6-6	TRBJ1-5	.	ASRETGGDSNQPQH
12	TRBV28	TRBJ2-6	.	ASSDRAGANVLT
15	TRBV28	TRBJ1-5	few	ASSSQWRLDSNQPQH
15	TRBV28	TRBJ1-4	.	ASSLWQLRGVNEKLF
13	TRBV28	TRBJ1-1	.	ASGTGARANTEAF
12	TRBV14	TRBJ2-7	.	ASSHPDRVGEQY
12	TRBV19	TRBJ1-4	.	ASSPSSTNEKLF
20	TRBV27	TRBJ2-3	.	ASTVTGGEISGRVYSTDTQY
11	TRBV7-3	TRBJ1-5	.	ASSPGHNQPQH
13	TRBV5-6	TRBJ2-7	.	ASSSLGSGSYEQY
12	TRBV7-2	TRBJ2-2	.	ASSPTPQSGELF
12	TRBV13	TRBJ1-1	.	ASSLRAGYTEAF
13	TRBV30	TRBJ2-1	few	AWSAKGLADNEQF
13	TRBV19	TRBJ2-1	.	ASSKGLAVYNEQF
14	TRBV19	TRBJ2-1	.	ASGPAQLVANNEQF
13	TRBV18	TRBJ2-1	.	ASSPGIVGENEQF
12	TRBV28	TRBJ1-2	.	ASSRAGRNYGYT
12	TRBV2	TRBJ2-3	.	ASRTSGRTDTQY
14	TRBV7-8	TRBJ1-6	.	ASSPFKGTGNSPLH
14	TRBV6-1	TRBJ2-7	.	ASSALMTSGLGEQY
14	TRBV18	TRBJ1-2	.	ASSPPGQGDRNGYT
10	TRBV7-6	TRBJ1-1	.	ASSRWREGAF
14	TRBV24-1	TRBJ2-2	.	ATSDPGQGGSGELF
12	TRBV2	TRBJ1-5	.	ASGAGTGIEPQH
12	TRBV28	TRBJ1-6	.	ASSSPGHQSPLH
13	TRBV29-1	TRBJ1-4	once	SVYLGGRTNEKLF
11	TRBV19	TRBJ1-1	.	ASSTTGSTEAF
10	TRBV30	TRBJ2-1	.	AWSDRVFGQF
18	TRBV5-8	TRBJ2-2	.	ASSLVNIAVAGTNTGELF
13	TRBV10-3	TRBJ1-1	.	AIKGGGFSNGEAF
14	TRBV4-2	TRBJ1-4	.	ASSQAKGGTGSKLF
11	TRBV12-3/TRBV12-4	TRBJ1-4	.	ASSLGGQDKLF
13	TRBV4-3	TRBJ1-4	.	ASSQDGATNEKLF
12	TRBV27	TRBJ1-6	.	ASSIRQYNSPLH
14	TRBV19	TRBJ2-3	.	ASSIPYGGGQDTQY
13	TRBV28	TRBJ1-4	.	ASSLAQATNEKLF
13	TRBV7-9	TRBJ2-7	.	ASSSRTGDFYEQY